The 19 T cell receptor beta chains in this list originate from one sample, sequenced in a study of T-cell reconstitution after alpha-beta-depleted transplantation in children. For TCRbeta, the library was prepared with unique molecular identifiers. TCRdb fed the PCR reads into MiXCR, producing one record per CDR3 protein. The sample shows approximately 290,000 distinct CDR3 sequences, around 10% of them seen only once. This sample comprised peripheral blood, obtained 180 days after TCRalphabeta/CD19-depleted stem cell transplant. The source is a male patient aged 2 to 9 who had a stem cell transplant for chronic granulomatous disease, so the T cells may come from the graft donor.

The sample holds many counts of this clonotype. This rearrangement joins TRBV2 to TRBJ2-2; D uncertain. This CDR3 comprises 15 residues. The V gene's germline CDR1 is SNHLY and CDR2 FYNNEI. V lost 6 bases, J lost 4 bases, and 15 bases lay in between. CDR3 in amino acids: CASRGLTGSTGELFF. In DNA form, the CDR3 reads TGTGCCAGCAGGGGTCTGACGGGTAGCACCGGGGAGCTGTTTTTT.

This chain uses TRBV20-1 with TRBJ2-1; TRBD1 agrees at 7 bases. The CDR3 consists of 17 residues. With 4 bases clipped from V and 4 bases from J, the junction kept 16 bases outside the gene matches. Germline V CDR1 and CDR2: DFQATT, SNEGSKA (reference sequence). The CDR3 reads CSAIVSSFRDSYNEQFF. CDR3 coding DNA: TGCAGTGCTATTGTGTCTTCGTTCCGGGACAGTTACAATGAGCAGTTCTTC.

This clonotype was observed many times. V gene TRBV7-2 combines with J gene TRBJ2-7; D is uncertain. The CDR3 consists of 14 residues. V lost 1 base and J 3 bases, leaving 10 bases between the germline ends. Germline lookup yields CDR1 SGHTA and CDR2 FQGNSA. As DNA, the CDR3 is TGTGCCAGCAGCTTAGTTTCCAGGCACTACGAGCAGTACTTC. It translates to CASSLVSRHYEQYF. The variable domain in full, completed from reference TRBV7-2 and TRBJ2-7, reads GAGVSQSPSNKVTEKGKDVELRCDPISGHTALYWYRQSLGQGLEFLIYFQGNSAPDKSGLPSDRFSAERTGGSVSTLTIQRTQQEDSAVYLCASSLVSRHYEQYFGPGTRLTVT.

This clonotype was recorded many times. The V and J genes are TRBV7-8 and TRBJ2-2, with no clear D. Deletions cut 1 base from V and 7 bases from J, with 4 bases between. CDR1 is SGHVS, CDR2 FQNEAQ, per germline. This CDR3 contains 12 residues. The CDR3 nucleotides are TGTGCCAGCAGCTTAGTCGACGGGGAGCTGTTTTTT. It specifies CASSLVDGELFF.

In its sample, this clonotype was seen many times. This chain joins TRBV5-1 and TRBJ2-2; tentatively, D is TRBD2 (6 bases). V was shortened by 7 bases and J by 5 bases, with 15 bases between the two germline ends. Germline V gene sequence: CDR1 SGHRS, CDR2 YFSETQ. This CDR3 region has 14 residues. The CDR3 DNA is TGCGCCAGCTCCTCGGGGGTCGGTACCGGGGAGCTGTTTTTT. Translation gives CASSSGVGTGELFF.

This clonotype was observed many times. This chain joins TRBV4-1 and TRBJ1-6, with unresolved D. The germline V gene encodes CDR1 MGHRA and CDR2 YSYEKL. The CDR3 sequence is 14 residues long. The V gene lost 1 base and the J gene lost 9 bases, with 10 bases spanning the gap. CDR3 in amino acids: CASSQVIGISPLHF. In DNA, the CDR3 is TGCGCCAGCAGCCAAGTCATTGGGATTTCACCCCTCCACTTT.

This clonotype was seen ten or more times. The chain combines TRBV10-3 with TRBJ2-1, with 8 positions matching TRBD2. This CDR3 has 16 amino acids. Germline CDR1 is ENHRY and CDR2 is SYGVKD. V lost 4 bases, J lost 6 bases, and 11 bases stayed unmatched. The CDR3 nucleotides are TGTGCCATCAGTGCGGTAGCGGGACGTTCCCTCAATGAGCAGTTCTTC. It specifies CAISAVAGRSLNEQFF.

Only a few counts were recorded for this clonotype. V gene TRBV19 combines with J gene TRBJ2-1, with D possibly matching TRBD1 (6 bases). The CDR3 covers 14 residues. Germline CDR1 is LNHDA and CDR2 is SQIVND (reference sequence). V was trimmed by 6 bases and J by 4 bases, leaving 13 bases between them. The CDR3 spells CASSRDTTYNEQFF. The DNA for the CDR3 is TGTGCCAGTAGCCGGGACACGACTTACAATGAGCAGTTCTTC. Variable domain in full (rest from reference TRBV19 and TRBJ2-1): DGGITQSPKYLFRKEGQNVTLSCEQNLNHDAMYWYRQDPGQGLRLIYYSQIVNDFQKGDIAEGYSVSREKKESFPLTVTSAQKNPTAFYLCASSRDTTYNEQFFGPGTRLTVL.

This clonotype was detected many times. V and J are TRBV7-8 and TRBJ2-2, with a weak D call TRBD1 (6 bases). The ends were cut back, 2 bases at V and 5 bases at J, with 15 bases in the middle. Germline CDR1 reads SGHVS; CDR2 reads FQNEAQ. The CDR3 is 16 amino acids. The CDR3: CASSLLGTQGTGELFF. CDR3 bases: TGTGCCAGCAGCTTATTGGGGACCCAGGGGACCGGGGAGCTGTTTTTT.

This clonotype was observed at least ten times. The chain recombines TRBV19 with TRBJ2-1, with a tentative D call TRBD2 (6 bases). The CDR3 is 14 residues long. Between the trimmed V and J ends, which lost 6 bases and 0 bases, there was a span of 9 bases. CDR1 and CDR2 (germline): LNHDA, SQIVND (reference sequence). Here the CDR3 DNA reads TGTGCCAGTAGGTTGGAGGGCTCCTACAATGAGCAGTTCTTC. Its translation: CASRLEGSYNEQFF. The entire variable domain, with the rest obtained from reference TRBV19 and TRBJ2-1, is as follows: DGGITQSPKYLFRKEGQNVTLSCEQNLNHDAMYWYRQDPGQGLRLIYYSQIVNDFQKGDIAEGYSVSREKKESFPLTVTSAQKNPTAFYLCASRLEGSYNEQFFGPGTRLTVL.

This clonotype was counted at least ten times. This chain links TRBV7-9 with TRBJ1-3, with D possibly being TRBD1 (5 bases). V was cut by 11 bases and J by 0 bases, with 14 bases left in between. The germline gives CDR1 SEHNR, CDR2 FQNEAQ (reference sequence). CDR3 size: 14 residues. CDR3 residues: CALWDGDSGNTIYF. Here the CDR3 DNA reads TGTGCCCTCTGGGACGGAGACTCTGGAAACACCATATATTTT.

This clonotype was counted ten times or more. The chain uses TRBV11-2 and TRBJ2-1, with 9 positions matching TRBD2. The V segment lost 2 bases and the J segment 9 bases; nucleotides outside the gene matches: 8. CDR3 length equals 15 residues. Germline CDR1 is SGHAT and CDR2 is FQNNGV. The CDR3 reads CASSLRLAGVGEQFF. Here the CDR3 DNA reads TGTGCCAGCAGCTTACGGTTAGCGGGGGTGGGTGAGCAGTTCTTC.

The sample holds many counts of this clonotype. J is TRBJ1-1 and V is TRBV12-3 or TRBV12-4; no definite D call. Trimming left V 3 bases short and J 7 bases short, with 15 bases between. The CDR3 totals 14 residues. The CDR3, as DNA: TGTGCCAGCAGTTTTAAGCCTTTGGTAGGTGAAGCTTTCTTT. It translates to CASSFKPLVGEAFF.

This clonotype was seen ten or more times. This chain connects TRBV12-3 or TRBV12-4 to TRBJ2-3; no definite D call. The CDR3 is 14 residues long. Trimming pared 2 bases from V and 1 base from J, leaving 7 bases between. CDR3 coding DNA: TGTGCCAGCAGTTTAACCGCTCGCACAGATACGCAGTATTTT. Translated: CASSLTARTDTQYF.

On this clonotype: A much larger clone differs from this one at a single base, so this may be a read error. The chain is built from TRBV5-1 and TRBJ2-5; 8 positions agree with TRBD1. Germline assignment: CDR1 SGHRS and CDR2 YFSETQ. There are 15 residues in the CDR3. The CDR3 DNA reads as TGCGCCAGCAGCAGGACAGGGTTCCCGACGGAGACCCGGTACTTC. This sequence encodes CASSRTGFPTETRYF.

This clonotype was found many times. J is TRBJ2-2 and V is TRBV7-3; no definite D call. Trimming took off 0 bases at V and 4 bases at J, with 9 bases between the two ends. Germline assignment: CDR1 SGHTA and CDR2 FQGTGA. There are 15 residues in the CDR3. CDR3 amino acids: CASSLTAAPTGELFF. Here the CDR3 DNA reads TGTGCCAGCAGCTTAACGGCGGCCCCCACCGGGGAGCTGTTTTTT.

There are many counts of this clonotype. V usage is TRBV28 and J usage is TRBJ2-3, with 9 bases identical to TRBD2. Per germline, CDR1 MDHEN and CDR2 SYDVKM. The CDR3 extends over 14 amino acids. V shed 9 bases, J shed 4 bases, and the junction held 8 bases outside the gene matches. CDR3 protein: CASVAGVGADTQYF. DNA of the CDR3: TGTGCCAGTGTAGCGGGAGTGGGGGCAGATACGCAGTATTTT.

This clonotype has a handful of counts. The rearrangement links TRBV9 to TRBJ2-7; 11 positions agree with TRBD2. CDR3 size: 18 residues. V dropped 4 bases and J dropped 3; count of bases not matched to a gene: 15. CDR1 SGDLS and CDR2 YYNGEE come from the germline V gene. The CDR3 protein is CASSPEGLAGGRGYEQYF. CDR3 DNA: TGTGCCAGCAGCCCTGAGGGGCTAGCGGGAGGCCGGGGCTACGAGCAGTACTTC.

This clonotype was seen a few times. CDR3 in DNA: TGTGCCAGCAGTGGGACTAGCGGGGTAAATGAGCAGTTCTTC. It yields the protein CASSGTSGVNEQFF. The V gene is TRBV6-1, the J gene TRBJ2-1; TRBD2 matches 12 bases. CDR3 length: 14 amino acids. Germline values: CDR1 MNHNS, CDR2 SASEGT. V shed 4 bases, J shed 7 bases, and the junction held 2 bases outside the gene matches.